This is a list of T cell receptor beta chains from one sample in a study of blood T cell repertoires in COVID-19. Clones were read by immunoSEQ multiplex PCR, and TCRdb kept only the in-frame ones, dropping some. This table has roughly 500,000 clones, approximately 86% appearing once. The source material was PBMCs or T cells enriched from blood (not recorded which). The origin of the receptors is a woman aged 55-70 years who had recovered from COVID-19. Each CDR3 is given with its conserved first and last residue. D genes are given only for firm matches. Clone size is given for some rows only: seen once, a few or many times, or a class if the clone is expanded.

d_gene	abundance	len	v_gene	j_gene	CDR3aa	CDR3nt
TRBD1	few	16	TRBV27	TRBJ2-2	CASTPRRPGGLGELFF	TGTGCCAGCACCCCCCGGAGACCAGGGGGTCTCGGGGAGCTGTTTTTT
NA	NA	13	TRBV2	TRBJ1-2	CASTPTPNYGYTF	TGTGCCAGCACCCCAACACCAAACTATGGCTACACCTTC
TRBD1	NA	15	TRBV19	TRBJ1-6	CASSIPDRVNSPLHF	TGTGCCAGTAGTATCCCCGACAGGGTGAATTCACCCCTCCACTTT
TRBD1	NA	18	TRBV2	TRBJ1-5	CASSPGPTGWYSNQPQHF	TGTGCCAGCAGTCCCGGGCCGACAGGGTGGTATAGCAATCAGCCCCAGCATTTT
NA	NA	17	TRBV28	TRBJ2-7	CASSFHRGGLSFYEQYF	TGTGCCAGCAGTTTCCACAGGGGGGGACTTTCCTTCTACGAGCAGTACTTC
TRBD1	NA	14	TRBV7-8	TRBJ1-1	CASSFHQGGTEAFF	TGTGCCAGCAGCTTTCATCAGGGGGGCACTGAAGCTTTCTTT
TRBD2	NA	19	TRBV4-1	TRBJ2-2	CASSLSTSGGPYFTGELFF	TGCGCCAGCAGCCTATCGACTAGCGGGGGGCCATACTTCACCGGGGAGCTGTTTTTT
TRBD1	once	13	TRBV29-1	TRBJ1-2	CSVEGDRAGGYTF	TGCAGCGTTGAAGGGGACAGGGCGGGTGGCTACACCTTC
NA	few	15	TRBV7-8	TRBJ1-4	CASSMRNLGNEKLFF	TGTGCCAGCAGCATGAGGAACCTTGGGAATGAAAAACTGTTTTTT
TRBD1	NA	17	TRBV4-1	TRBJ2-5	CASSPLGTGGERETQYF	TGCGCCAGCAGCCCCCTGGGGACAGGGGGGGAGAGGGAGACCCAGTACTTC
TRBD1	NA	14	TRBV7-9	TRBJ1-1	CASSLTGVNTEAFF	TGTGCCAGCAGTTTAACAGGGGTTAACACTGAAGCTTTCTTT
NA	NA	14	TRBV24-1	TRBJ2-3	CATSDPLTADTQYF	TGTGCCACCAGTGACCCCCTGACAGCAGATACGCAGTATTTT
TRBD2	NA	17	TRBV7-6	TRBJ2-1	CASSLSASSGAPNEQFF	TGTGCCAGCAGCTTAAGTGCATCTAGCGGGGCCCCGAATGAGCAGTTCTTC
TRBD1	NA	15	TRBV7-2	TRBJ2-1	CASSLDRGRYNEQFF	TGTGCCAGCAGCTTAGACAGGGGAAGGTACAATGAGCAGTTCTTC
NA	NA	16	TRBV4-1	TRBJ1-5	CASSQGVGNSNQPQHF	TGCGCCAGCAGCCAAGGTGTCGGTAATAGCAATCAGCCCCAGCATTTT
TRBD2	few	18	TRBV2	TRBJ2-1	CASDNRIAGGRSYNEQFF	TGTGCCAGCGATAACCGGATAGCGGGGGGTCGATCCTACAATGAGCAGTTCTTC
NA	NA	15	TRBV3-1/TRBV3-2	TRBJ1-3	CASTGSLFSGNTIYF	TGTGCCAGTACAGGGTCCCTCTTCTCTGGAAACACCATATATTTT
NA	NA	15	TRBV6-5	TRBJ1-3	CASSFSGGSGNTIYF	TGTGCCAGCAGTTTTTCCGGGGGCTCTGGAAACACCATATATTTT
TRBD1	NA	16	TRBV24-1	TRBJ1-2	CATSDPGQESNYGYTF	TGTGCCACCAGTGACCCCGGACAGGAGAGTAACTATGGCTACACCTTC
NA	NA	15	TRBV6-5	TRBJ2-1	CASSPQAQAYNEQFF	TGTGCCAGCAGTCCACAGGCGCAGGCATACAATGAGCAGTTCTTC
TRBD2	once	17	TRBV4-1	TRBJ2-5	CASSKSPAGGVQETQYF	TGCGCCAGCAGCAAATCCCCTGCCGGGGGGGTACAAGAGACCCAGTACTTC
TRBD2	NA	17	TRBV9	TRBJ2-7	CASSVGRTSGGTYEQYF	TGTGCCAGCAGCGTAGGCAGGACTAGCGGGGGTACCTACGAGCAGTACTTC
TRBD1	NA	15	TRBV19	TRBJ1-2	CASSFPGQANYGYTF	TGTGCCAGTAGTTTCCCCGGACAGGCTAACTATGGCTACACCTTC
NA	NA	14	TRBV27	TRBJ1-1	CASSLRGGNTEAFF	TGTGCCAGCAGTCTCAGGGGTGGGAACACTGAAGCTTTCTTT
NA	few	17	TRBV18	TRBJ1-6	CASSPVRQYSYNSPLHF	TGTGCCAGCTCACCAGTTCGACAGTACTCCTATAATTCACCCCTCCACTTT
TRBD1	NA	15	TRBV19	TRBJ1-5	CASSNRQGGNQPQHF	TGTGCCAGTAGTAATCGACAGGGAGGTAATCAGCCCCAGCATTTT
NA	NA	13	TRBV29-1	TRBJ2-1	CSVVAMSYNEQFF	TGCAGCGTGGTAGCGATGTCCTACAATGAGCAGTTCTTC
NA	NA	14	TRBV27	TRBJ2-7	CASSWGVPGDEQYF	TGTGCCAGCAGTTGGGGGGTCCCCGGCGACGAGCAGTACTTC
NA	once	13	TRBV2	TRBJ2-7	CASMGGGLYEQYF	TGTGCCAGCATGGGAGGGGGTCTCTACGAGCAGTACTTC
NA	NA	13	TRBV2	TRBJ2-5	CASRWENQETQYF	TGTGCCAGCAGATGGGAGAACCAAGAGACCCAGTACTTC
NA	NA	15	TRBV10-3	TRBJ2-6	CAISVGQPGANVLTF	TGTGCCATCAGTGTGGGGCAGCCTGGGGCCAACGTCCTGACTTTC
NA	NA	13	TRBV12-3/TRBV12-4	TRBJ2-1	CASRGAPRLEQFF	TGTGCCAGCAGGGGGGCGCCAAGGTTGGAGCAGTTCTTC
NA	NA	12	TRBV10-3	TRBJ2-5	CAIRQPQETQYF	TGTGCCATCAGACAGCCCCAAGAGACCCAGTACTTC
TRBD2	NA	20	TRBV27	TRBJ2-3	CASSPSGGGGTRRRRDTQYF	TGTGCCAGCAGCCCCTCAGGAGGCGGGGGGACCAGGAGGAGGAGAGATACGCAGTATTTT
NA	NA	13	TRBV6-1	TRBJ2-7	CASSDRDVYEQYF	TGTGCCAGCAGTGACCGGGATGTCTACGAGCAGTACTTC